Presented here are 14 T cell receptor beta chains from one specimen sequenced in a study of shared clonotypes between healthy human individuals (TCRdb year 2020). For the CD8 naive samples, CD45RO-negative cells were positively selected for CCR7, yielding a CD45RA+CCR7+ population from which TemRA cells were excluded. The method behind the library was the immunoSEQ multiplex PCR assay. Here the immuneACCESS table is served through TCRdb, limited to in-frame sequences with V and J called. Missing clones are a known gap in these copies; in checked studies unresolved V genes cover under half, and the rest lacks a known reason. Here the sample has 1.5 million to 2.5 million clones; approximately 94% occur a single time. Of the sample, 1% to 1.5% falls within the top ten clones. Sample: naive CD8+ T cells sorted from blood. The cell subset or site label, read with the paper, signifies: CD45RA+CCR7+. The receptors shown here come from a man aged 18-30 years in good health.

This chain uses TRBV6-1 with TRBJ2-7; D may match TRBD1 or TRBD2 (5 bases each). V lost 2 bases and J lost 1, with 15 bases in between. The CDR3 sequence is 16 residues long. The germline V gene has CDR1 MNHNS and CDR2 SASEGT. The CDR3 spells CASSEHRDGESYEQYF. Written as DNA, the CDR3 is TGTGCCAGCAGTGAACACCGGGACGGAGAATCCTACGAGCAGTACTTC.

The V and J genes are TRBV27 and TRBJ1-2; perhaps TRBD1 as D (5 bases). This CDR3 is 14 amino acids long. Trimming took 6 bases from V and 1 from J, leaving 12 bases between them. Germline-derived CDR1 and CDR2 are MNHEY and SMNVEV (reference sequence). In nucleotides, the CDR3 is TGTGCCAGCAGCCCCGCCAGGGTTAACTATGGCTACACCTTC. This codes for CASSPARVNYGYTF.

This chain joins TRBV6-1 and TRBJ1-5; D not certain. The CDR3 is 14 amino acids. The germline gives CDR1 MNHNS, CDR2 SASEGT. V was shortened by 8 bases and J by 0 bases, with 11 bases between the two germline ends. The CDR3 nucleotides read TGTGCCAGCTGGGCATCTACTAGCAATCAGCCCCAGCATTTT. As protein: CASWASTSNQPQHF.

The genes are TRBV7-6 and TRBJ2-7, with D unclear. V lost 2 bases, J lost 4 bases, and 12 bases lay in between. From germline, CDR1 is SGHVS and CDR2 FNYEAQ. The CDR3 length is 14 residues. CDR3 residues: CASSLISGPYEQYF. The CDR3 nucleotides read TGTGCCAGCAGCTTAATCTCAGGACCGTACGAGCAGTACTTC.

V gene TRBV7-9 combines with J gene TRBJ1-1, with 7 nucleotides matching TRBD1. This CDR3 spans 15 amino acids. CDR1 SEHNR and CDR2 FQNEAQ come from the germline V gene (reference sequence). V shed 4 bases and J 3 bases; nucleotides not matched to a gene: 8. The CDR3: CASSSNRGGDTEAFF. The CDR3 DNA reads TGTGCCAGCAGCTCTAACAGGGGAGGGGACACTGAAGCTTTCTTT.

The V call is TRBV9, the J call TRBJ2-7; D unclear. Germline V lookup: CDR1 SGDLS, CDR2 YYNGEE. Trimming removed 1 base from V and 0 bases from J, with 17 bases in between. This CDR3 is built from 17 residues. This CDR3 reads CASSVFPVGWNSYEQYF. CDR3 coding DNA: TGTGCCAGCAGCGTATTTCCTGTGGGGTGGAACTCCTACGAGCAGTACTTC.

The chain joins TRBV15 to TRBJ2-7; D gene unclear. CDR1 is LNHNV and CDR2 is YYDKDF in the germline V gene (reference sequence). With 1 base removed from V and 3 bases from J, the gap between germline ends came to 7 bases. The CDR3 totals 13 residues. In DNA, the CDR3 is TGTGCCACCAGCAGAGCTGGGAACTACGAGCAGTACTTC. This sequence encodes CATSRAGNYEQYF.

This chain connects TRBV4-1 to TRBJ2-3; possible D gene TRBD2, 6 bases. The CDR3 contains 14 residues. V dropped 4 bases and J dropped 9 bases, with 17 bases sitting between them. Germline V lookup: CDR1 MGHRA, CDR2 YSYEKL. The CDR3 coding sequence is TGCGCCAGCAGCCTCGGTGGGGAGGCGCTAACGCAGTATTTT. It encodes CASSLGGEALTQYF.

The chain uses TRBV9 and TRBJ1-3; D perhaps matches TRBD1 (6 bases). CDR1 SGDLS and CDR2 YYNGEE come from the germline V gene. This CDR3 has 16 residues. V was shortened by 3 bases and J by 0 bases, with 13 bases between the two germline ends. In DNA form, the CDR3 reads TGTGCCAGCAGCGCCCTTAACAGGGACTCTGGAAACACCATATATTTT. This sequence encodes CASSALNRDSGNTIYF.

About this clone itself: Other DNA sequences in the sample encode the same CDR3. The CDR3 region is CSVVDRGSYEQYF. The CDR3 bases are TGCAGCGTCGTGGACAGAGGTTCCTACGAGCAGTACTTC. The gene calls are TRBV29-1 and TRBJ2-7; maybe TRBD1 (6 bases). CDR1 and CDR2 from the germline V gene are SQVTM and ANQGSEA. V lost 6 bases and J 1 base, leaving 13 bases between the germline ends. This CDR3 spans 13 amino acids.

V is TRBV15 and J is TRBJ1-1; D gene uncertain. The V and J ends lost 5 bases and 3 bases respectively, with 7 bases between them. CDR3 length equals 12 residues. Germline V gene sequence: CDR1 LNHNV, CDR2 YYDKDF (reference sequence). CDR3 nucleotide sequence: TGTGCCACCAGCTCGGTGGACACTGAAGCTTTCTTT. It is translated as CATSSVDTEAFF.

The V gene is TRBV11-2, the J gene TRBJ2-7; 8 bases agree with TRBD1. Unmatched junction bases numbered 4, after V lost 4 bases and J lost 5 bases. Germline-derived CDR1 and CDR2 are SGHAT and FQNNGV. The CDR3 is 13 residues long. Here the CDR3 DNA reads TGTGCCAGCAGCTGGACAGGGATGCACGAGCAGTACTTC. Protein: CASSWTGMHEQYF.

The chain recombines TRBV21-1 with TRBJ1-2; the DNA was not used to check the table's D call, TRBD1. TRBV21-1 is marked as a pseudogene. The CDR3 sequence is 15 residues long. The DNA of the CDR3 is TGTGCCAGCAGCAACTATCGCGGGACAGACCGTGGCTACACCTTC. Amino acids: CASSNYRGTDRGYTF.

This clone has only one observation. J is TRBJ2-7 and V is TRBV18, with TRBD2 identical over 11 bases. CDR1 and CDR2 (germline): KGHSH, LQKENI. With V trimmed by 8 bases and J by 3 bases, 3 bases remained unmatched. The CDR3 consists of 13 residues. CDR3 sequence: CASRTSGGYEQYF. DNA of the CDR3: TGTGCCAGCCGAACTAGCGGGGGCTACGAGCAGTACTTC.